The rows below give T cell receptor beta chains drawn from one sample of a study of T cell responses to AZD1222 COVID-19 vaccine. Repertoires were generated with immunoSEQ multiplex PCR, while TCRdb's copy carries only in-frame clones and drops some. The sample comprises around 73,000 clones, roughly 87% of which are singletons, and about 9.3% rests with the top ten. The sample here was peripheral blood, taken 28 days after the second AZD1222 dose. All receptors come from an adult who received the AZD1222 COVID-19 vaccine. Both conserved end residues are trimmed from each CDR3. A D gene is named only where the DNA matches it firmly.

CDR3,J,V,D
ATSRDRGAGELF,TRBJ2-2,TRBV15,-
ASSLKQGTSEQY,TRBJ2-7,TRBV5-1,-
AISERASGSLVETQY,TRBJ2-5,TRBV10-3,TRBD2
ASSPGGDAAF,TRBJ1-1,TRBV5-6,-
ASSPTGQKYTEAF,TRBJ1-1,TRBV6-2/TRBV6-3,TRBD1
ATSREPGLPPGKLF,TRBJ1-4,TRBV15,-
ASSLGQGSHQPQH,TRBJ1-5,TRBV5-1,TRBD1
ASSRDRVADTQY,TRBJ2-3,TRBV6-6,TRBD1
ASSYLAGAGAQY,TRBJ2-5,TRBV6-2/TRBV6-3,TRBD2
ASSGEGEGGMNTEAF,TRBJ1-1,TRBV19,-
SAFGTSDEQF,TRBJ2-1,TRBV29-1,TRBD2
ASSSLAGIANYGYT,TRBJ1-2,TRBV11-3,-
ATSTRTGKLF,TRBJ1-4,TRBV15,-
ASSYGGAKRYT,TRBJ1-2,TRBV6-2/TRBV6-3,-
ASSDDRLANYGYT,TRBJ1-2,TRBV6-6,-
ASSNFNQPQH,TRBJ1-5,TRBV19,-
ASSDSGGLYNEQF,TRBJ2-1,TRBV6-4,-
ASSITGTGAHEQF,TRBJ2-1,TRBV9,TRBD1
ASSESGGYQPQH,TRBJ1-5,TRBV16,-
ASSELGLGGEQF,TRBJ2-1,TRBV6-1,-
SVAGAKNTGELF,TRBJ2-2,TRBV29-1,-
ASSFAQGGEKLF,TRBJ1-4,TRBV11-2,-
ASSRPMQGVQETQY,TRBJ2-5,TRBV5-4,-
SGLTSGNTIY,TRBJ1-3,TRBV29-1,-
AISDNDGLLAGDGTQY,TRBJ2-5,TRBV10-3,TRBD2
ATQGGAGGNSPLH,TRBJ1-6,TRBV19,TRBD1
AWSVGGDKLF,TRBJ1-4,TRBV30,-
ASSQPGQETQY,TRBJ2-5,TRBV3-1/TRBV3-2,TRBD1
ASSGRQGGNEQF,TRBJ2-1,TRBV9,TRBD1
ASSVGRGGYSPLH,TRBJ1-6,TRBV9,-
ASSSTASSYGYT,TRBJ1-2,TRBV6-5,-
ASSYGRGTEAF,TRBJ1-1,TRBV6-2/TRBV6-3,-
ASSPDRGIGYT,TRBJ1-2,TRBV14,TRBD1
ASISPSRDRGRSPLH,TRBJ1-6,TRBV2,TRBD1
ASSMTAKETQY,TRBJ2-5,TRBV7-3,-
ASSFGKITDTQY,TRBJ2-3,TRBV27,-
ASSLNPGYYEQY,TRBJ2-7,TRBV7-3,-
ASSFGVAGRVGELF,TRBJ2-2,TRBV5-4,TRBD2
AGGGEFTALH,TRBJ1-6,TRBV30,-
ATSRPDSDNQPQH,TRBJ1-5,TRBV15,-